This TCR beta chain was observed in a study of technical replicates of blood from several donors. TCRdb's table, derived via immunoSEQ multiplex PCR, lists solely in-frame clones and lacks some. The data show about 60,000 clones, around 87% seen once. The CDR3 length is 15 residues. The V and J ends lost 1 base and 8 bases, in that order; junction bases with no gene match: 9. CDR1 and CDR2 from the germline V gene are SGHDT and YYEEEE. The sequenced sample consisted of PBMCs. The V and J genes are TRBV5-6 and TRBJ2-1; 7 positions agree with TRBD1. The receptor's source is a human donor in good health. Some clones in this sample may be carry-over from other donors' samples. As DNA, the CDR3 is TGTGCCAGCAGCTTGAGTCAGGGTAGGGGGCATGAGCAGTTCTTC. The encoded protein is CASSLSQGRGHEQFF.